These T cell receptor beta chains were read from a single sample in a study of regulatory T cells in long-lasting Graves disease. Via MiXCR, TCRdb re-called the multiplex PCR reads, giving one row per CDR3 protein. The table has around 400,000 distinct CDR3 sequences, about 12% seen once. These records were also assigned to another study, of T cells in Graves' hyperthyroidism and ophthalmopathy.

The sample in question was peripheral blood mononuclear cells (PBMCs), obtained at new diagnosis, from a patient treated with antithyroid drugs. Receptor source: a woman younger than 35 with Graves disease. Both conserved end residues are part of each CDR3. D genes are given only for firm matches. Size tells how often a clone was seen (once, few, many) or the class of an expanded clone, and some rows leave it out.

TRBJ1-5,many,.,TRBV2,TGTGCCAGCACCTCGGATAGCAATCAGCCCCAGCATTTT,CASTSDSNQPQHF
TRBJ2-3,many,.,TRBV20-1,TGCAGTGCTAGAACCCGTATGAAGGAGGGGGGCACAGATACGCAGTATTTT,CSARTRMKEGGTDTQYF
TRBJ2-1,many,TRBD2,TRBV12-5,TGTGCTAGTGGTTCCGGACTAGCCTCCTACAATGAGCAGTTCTTC,CASGSGLASYNEQFF
TRBJ2-7,.,TRBD1,TRBV5-1,TGCGCCAGCAGCCGGGGTGAAAGGGGGCAAAACGAGCAGTACTTC,CASSRGERGQNEQYF
TRBJ2-5,many,.,TRBV2,TGTGCCAGCAGTGATGGCGGGGAGACCCAGTACTTC,CASSDGGETQYF
TRBJ1-1,many,.,TRBV19,TGTGCCAGTAGTATACAGGGATCGGCTGAAGCTTTCTTT,CASSIQGSAEAFF
TRBJ2-5,.,.,TRBV29-1,TGCAGCGTTGAAATGGCGGTACAGGGAAAGACCCAGTACTTC,CSVEMAVQGKTQYF
TRBJ1-2,many,TRBD1,TRBV20-1,TGCAGTGCTAGAGATCTGGGACAGGCAGACTATGGCTACACCTTC,CSARDLGQADYGYTF
TRBJ2-3,many,.,TRBV11-2,TGTGCCAGCAGCTTGCTGCGCACAGATACGCAGTATTTT,CASSLLRTDTQYF
TRBJ2-7,few,TRBD2,TRBV24-1,TGTGCCACCAGGACTAGCTTGGAGCAGTACTTC,CATRTSLEQYF
TRBJ2-2,many,.,TRBV4-1,TGCGCCAGCAGCCAAGTTTATGCAGGGGAGCTGTTTTTT,CASSQVYAGELFF
TRBJ2-7,.,TRBD2,TRBV7-2,TGTGCCAGCAGCTTAGTAACTAGCGGGAGCGAGCAGTACTTC,CASSLVTSGSEQYF
TRBJ1-2,.,.,TRBV7-2,TGTGCCAGCAGCTTAGTATTCGGGCCGAGTTTCGAGGGCTACACCTTC,CASSLVFGPSFEGYTF
TRBJ1-2,few,TRBD1,TRBV29-1,TGCAGCGTTCGGGACAGCTCAAAAGCTAACTATGGCTACACCTTC,CSVRDSSKANYGYTF
TRBJ2-7,.,.,TRBV7-9,TGTGCCAGCACCGATGGGGGTTTGTGGACCTACGAGCAGTACTTC,CASTDGGLWTYEQYF
TRBJ1-5,many,.,TRBV15,TGTGCCACCAGCTTCATGGGGGACGCCCAGCATTTT,CATSFMGDAQHF
TRBJ2-1,many,.,TRBV18,TGTGCCAGCTCACCAGGAACGGCCAACCTAGACAATGAGCAGTTCTTC,CASSPGTANLDNEQFF
TRBJ2-2,.,.,TRBV4-1,TGCGCCAGCAGTCCCTACTCCCATGGGCCAAACACCGGGGAGCTGTTTTTT,CASSPYSHGPNTGELFF
TRBJ2-1,.,.,TRBV10-3,TGTGCCATCAGTGAAGGGGGATCGGGGGGCCGGAGGAATGAGCAGTTCTTC,CAISEGGSGGRRNEQFF
TRBJ1-3,many,.,TRBV3-1,TGTGCCAGCACCCTTTTGTCTGGAAACACCATATATTTT,CASTLLSGNTIYF
TRBJ2-1,few,.,TRBV7-9,TGTGCCAGCAGCTTCTCGGGACCGCGAGGGATTGAGCAGTTCTTC,CASSFSGPRGIEQFF
TRBJ1-2,.,TRBD1,TRBV30,TGTGCCTGGATGCGGACAGGGGGAAGTTTCTCTAACTATGGCTACACCTTC,CAWMRTGGSFSNYGYTF
TRBJ1-2,many,.,TRBV4-1,TGCGCCAGCAGCCAAGCCCTGGGTGGCTACACCTTC,CASSQALGGYTF
TRBJ1-1,few,.,TRBV7-9,TGTGCCAGCAGCTTTCTGATAATGAACACTGAAGCTTTCTTT,CASSFLIMNTEAFF
TRBJ1-5,many,TRBD1,TRBV10-3,TGTGCCACCAGGGACAGGGTGTATCAGCCCCAGCATTTT,CATRDRVYQPQHF
TRBJ2-7,.,.,TRBV11-3,TGTGCCAGCAGAGGGCAGGAATCCTACGAGCAGTACTTC,CASRGQESYEQYF
TRBJ2-1,many,TRBD2,TRBV7-9,TGTGCCAGCAGCTTAGGACTAGCGGGGGGAGATGAGCAGTTCTTC,CASSLGLAGGDEQFF
TRBJ2-3,many,TRBD1,TRBV10-3,TGTGCCACCTTGTCGACAGGGCAAAGCACAGATACGCAGTATTTT,CATLSTGQSTDTQYF
TRBJ1-6,few,.,TRBV30,TGTGCCTGGAGCACCGCGTCCTGGGGTTCACCCCTCCACTTT,CAWSTASWGSPLHF
TRBJ2-7,few,.,TRBV13,TGTGCCAGCAGGAGCTGGGGGGGCCCCTCCTACGAGCAGTACTTC,CASRSWGGPSYEQYF
TRBJ1-1,few,.,TRBV7-8,TGTGCCAGCACCCAGGGACACCCGAACACTGAAGCTTTCTTT,CASTQGHPNTEAFF
TRBJ2-3,.,TRBD2,TRBV12-3/TRBV12-4,TGTGCCAGCAGGCGTCAGGGACTAGCGGGGGGCACAGATACGCAGTATTTT,CASRRQGLAGGTDTQYF